The 7 T cell receptor beta chains reported below all come from one sample, sequenced in a study of blood T cells in healthy people across ages. The second PCR ran roughly 7 to 12 cycles with a sample-barcoded 5' primer and J-beta primers. TCRdb reprocessed the 5' RACE reads with MiXCR, giving one entry per CDR3 protein. Of hundreds of thousands of distinct CDR3 sequences listed, 40% to 65% were seen once; the top ten hold roughly 12%. Sequencing used blood. The source of these receptors is a woman aged 80 or over in good health.

This clonotype was seen once. A clone one base away is much larger, so this may be a read error. V usage is TRBV6-2 or TRBV6-3 and J usage is TRBJ2-3; 10 bases map to TRBD2. Germline V gene data show CDR1 as MNHEY and CDR2 as SVGEGT. This CDR3 is built from 15 residues. V gave up 10 bases and J gave up 3 bases; unmatched junction bases: 10. The CDR3 region has the DNA TGTGCCAACCGCCTTCTAGCGGGGGAGACAGATACGCAGTATTTT. Amino acid sequence: CANRLLAGETDTQYF.

This chain links TRBV20-1 with TRBJ2-1, with TRBD2 matching over 13 bases. V lost 3 bases, J lost 1 base, and 6 bases stayed unmatched. The CDR3 is made up of 17 amino acids. The germline gives CDR1 DFQATT, CDR2 SNEGSKA (reference sequence). The CDR3: CSASQPGLAGSYNEQFF. The CDR3 nucleotides read TGCAGTGCTAGTCAGCCGGGACTAGCGGGGTCCTACAATGAGCAGTTCTTC.

V is TRBV12-3 or TRBV12-4 and J is TRBJ2-7; D might be TRBD1 or TRBD2, each matching 5 bases. Trimming took off 1 base at V and 2 bases at J, with 9 bases between the two ends. The CDR3 spans 14 residues. The CDR3 region is CASSLGGPTYEQYF. In DNA, the CDR3 is TGTGCCAGCAGTTTAGGGGGACCCACCTACGAGCAGTACTTC.

The genes are TRBV27 and TRBJ1-2; 7 bases map to TRBD1. The CDR3 has 13 residues. Germline lookup yields CDR1 MNHEY and CDR2 SMNVEV (reference sequence). CDR3 sequence (DNA): TGTGCTACCTTAGAGAGGGGGCGCGGTGGCTACACCTTC. Protein product: CATLERGRGGYTF.

The chain recombines TRBV25-1 with TRBJ2-7; possibly TRBD2 for D (6 bases). The V end was cut by 1 base, the J end by 3 bases, with 16 bases between. The CDR3 covers 16 residues. Germline CDR1 is MGHDK and CDR2 is SYGVNS. CDR3: CASSELGSSVGYEQYF. CDR3 coding DNA: TGTGCCAGCAGTGAATTGGGGTCTAGCGTAGGCTACGAGCAGTACTTC.

V is TRBV7-2 and J is TRBJ1-1; maybe TRBD1 (5 bases). Germline CDR1 reads SGHTA; CDR2 reads FQGNSA. This CDR3 is 19 amino acids long. Trimming took off 5 bases at V and 1 base at J, with 26 bases between the two ends. The CDR3: CASSEGDGQSFTRNTEAFF. The CDR3 DNA reads TGTGCCAGCAGCGAAGGGGACGGGCAGTCTTTCACCCGGAACACTGAAGCTTTCTTT.

The table lists this clonotype with many counts. The rearrangement joins TRBV29-1 to TRBJ2-1, with 8 bases that match TRBD2. Germline V lookup: CDR1 SQVTM, CDR2 ANQGSEA. This CDR3 is built from 13 residues. The junction had 2 bases not matched to a gene; V was cut back by 7 bases and J by 0 bases. CDR3 nucleotides: TGCAGCGCCGGGACTAGCTCCTACAATGAGCAGTTCTTC. As protein: CSAGTSSYNEQFF.